This entry concerns a single TCR beta chain. The sample originates from a study of T cells in Graves' hyperthyroidism and ophthalmopathy. Germline V gene data show CDR1 as SQVTM and CDR2 as ANQGSEA. This CDR3 is 11 amino acids long. The germline V and J ends were trimmed by 8 bases and 1 base, with 8 bases remaining between them. Regions amplified from RNA transcripts were the TCR beta CDR3 regions. Using the HTBI primer set, a first-round RT-PCR was run on the TCR CDR3. TCRdb re-called the multiplex PCR reads with MiXCR, one entry per CDR3 protein. The sample has 640,000 or so distinct CDR3 sequences, around 15% seen once.

The receptor was isolated from a woman aged 40-49 years with Graves' ophthalmopathy. This chain joins TRBV29-1 and TRBJ1-1; D unresolved. The specimen was blood. The CDR3 DNA follows: TGCAGCACCCGGAAGAACACTGAAGCTTTCTTT. This gives the protein CSTRKNTEAFF.